The 27 T cell receptor beta chains in this list originate from one sample, sequenced in a study of OX40 agonist ivuxolimab in advanced cancers. Using immunoSEQ multiplex PCR, the repertoire was profiled, and TCRdb retains in-frame clones only, with some absent. The sample holds 45,000 to 50,000 clones; just over 90% are singletons and the top ten take over 15%. The sample in question was CD4+ or CD8+ T cells sorted from blood, obtained in a trial of the OX40 agonist ivuxolimab. All receptors come from an adult with an advanced solid tumor such as melanoma, head and neck, liver or kidney cancer.

The chain combines TRBV7-8 with TRBJ1-3; TRBD1 matches at 7 bases. Per the germline V gene, CDR1 is SGHVS and CDR2 is FQNEAQ. This CDR3 contains 19 residues. Unmatched junction bases numbered 16, after V lost 3 bases and J lost 2 bases. DNA of the CDR3: TGTGCCAGCAGCTTCGTTCGAGCCCTGGGACAGCCTCCTGGAAACACCATATATTTT. Amino acids: CASSFVRALGQPPGNTIYF.

The chain employs TRBV6-5 and TRBJ2-1, with D hard to call. This CDR3 is built from 13 residues. The germline CDR1 and CDR2 sequences are MNHEY and SVGAGI. Trimming left V 4 bases short and J 4 bases short, with 8 bases between. DNA for the CDR3: TGTGCCAGCAGTTGGGGTCCATACAATGAGCAGTTCTTC. It specifies CASSWGPYNEQFF.

The chain employs TRBV13 and TRBJ1-4, with 9 bases aligning to TRBD1. Trimming removed 4 bases from V and 5 bases from J; junction bases left unmatched: 5. In germline, CDR1 is PRHDT, CDR2 FYEKMQ (reference sequence). This CDR3 has 15 amino acids. CDR3 loop: CASSSRGTGNEKLFF. CDR3 DNA sequence: TGTGCCAGCAGCTCTAGGGGGACAGGGAATGAAAAACTGTTTTTT.

This clone was counted once. The rearrangement links TRBV29-1 to TRBJ2-3, with a possible D match to TRBD2 (6 bases). Germline V gives CDR1 SQVTM, CDR2 ANQGSEA. V was cut by 6 bases and J by 4 bases, with 17 bases left in between. The CDR3 has 14 amino acids. The CDR3, as DNA: TGCAGCGTCCCTGGGAGACTAGATGCAGATACGCAGTATTTT. The encoded protein is CSVPGRLDADTQYF.

V gene TRBV18 combines with J gene TRBJ1-4; D is unresolved. CDR1 is KGHSH, CDR2 LQKENI, per germline. Trimming removed 3 bases at V and 8 bases at J, with 13 bases between. This CDR3 has 14 residues. CDR3 sequence reads: CASSPKPPPEKLFF. As DNA, the CDR3 is TGTGCCAGCTCACCCAAGCCTCCCCCGGAAAAACTGTTTTTT.

J is TRBJ2-7 and V is TRBV6-1, with 10 bases lining up with TRBD1. Trimming removed 7 bases from V and 7 bases from J; junction bases left unmatched: 10. CDR1 is MNHNS, CDR2 SASEGT, per germline. This CDR3 contains 14 residues. The CDR3 protein is CASTGDRGKLEQYF. The CDR3, as DNA: TGTGCCAGCACGGGGGACAGGGGTAAATTAGAGCAGTACTTC.

The chain joins TRBV5-6 to TRBJ2-7; D uncertain. The CDR3 covers 14 residues. V was pared by 0 bases and J by 2 bases, with 9 bases between. Germline V gives CDR1 SGHDT, CDR2 YYEEEE. CDR3 in amino acids: CASSLAYRTYEQYF. CDR3 DNA sequence: TGTGCCAGCAGCTTGGCATACAGAACCTACGAGCAGTACTTC. Looking up the rest from reference TRBV5-6 and TRBJ2-7 gives the full variable domain: DAGVTQSPTHLIKTRGQQVTLRCSPKSGHDTVSWYQQALGQGPQFIFQYYEEEERQRGNFPDRFSGHQFPNYSSELNVNALLLGDSALYLCASSLAYRTYEQYFGPGTRLTVT.

The J gene is TRBJ1-5, the V gene TRBV7-9, with D maybe TRBD1 (6 bases). With 4 bases removed from V and 2 bases from J, the gap between germline ends came to 18 bases. Germline V gives CDR1 SEHNR, CDR2 FQNEAQ (reference sequence). The CDR3 contains 17 residues. The CDR3 is CASSYVGGAYGNQPQHF. The CDR3 DNA reads TGTGCCAGCAGCTACGTGGGGGGCGCCTACGGCAATCAGCCCCAGCATTTT.

This chain connects TRBV10-1 to TRBJ2-7; D gene unclear. CDR1 and CDR2 (germline): WNHNN, SYGVQD (reference sequence). There are 13 residues in the CDR3. V was pared by 0 bases and J by 6 bases, with 9 bases between. The CDR3 sequence is CASSESALSEQYF. The DNA of the CDR3 is TGCGCCAGCAGTGAGTCTGCCCTGAGCGAGCAGTACTTC.

The rearrangement joins TRBV18 to TRBJ1-2, with unresolved D. Trimming cost V 8 bases and J 11 bases, with 21 bases left between them. The V gene's germline CDR1 is KGHSH and CDR2 LQKENI. CDR3 size: 13 residues. The DNA for the CDR3 is TGTGCCAGCCGCGGCGAGGACGGTGAAAGTTACACCTTC. This sequence encodes CASRGEDGESYTF. Filled out from reference TRBV18 and TRBJ1-2, the complete variable domain reads NAGVMQNPRHLVRRRGQEARLRCSPMKGHSHVYWYRQLPEEGLKFMVYLQKENIIDESGMPKERFSAEFPKEGPSILRIQQVVRGDSAAYFCASRGEDGESYTFGSGTRLTVV.

The table lists this clone with a few counts. This sequence joins TRBV10-1 and TRBJ2-7, with 9 positions matching TRBD1. V shed 2 bases, J shed 6 bases, and the junction held 8 bases outside the gene matches. The germline CDR1 and CDR2 sequences are WNHNN and SYGVQD (reference sequence). This CDR3 comprises 15 residues. The CDR3 region is CASSEEGTGNREQYF. The DNA of the CDR3 is TGCGCCAGCAGTGAGGAAGGGACAGGGAACCGCGAGCAGTACTTC.

The CDR3: CASSPWAGSHEQYF. The DNA of the CDR3 is TGTGCCAGCAGCCCGTGGGCAGGGTCCCACGAGCAGTACTTC. V gene TRBV5-6 combines with J gene TRBJ2-7; TRBD1 might be the D (5 bases). The germline gives CDR1 SGHDT, CDR2 YYEEEE. The CDR3 length is 14 residues. V was cut by 4 bases and J by 5 bases, with 16 bases left in between.

The chain carries TRBV13 and TRBJ2-2; a weak D match, TRBD2 (5 bases). Trimming removed 10 bases from V and 7 bases from J, with 13 bases in between. Germline-derived CDR1 and CDR2 are PRHDT and FYEKMQ (reference sequence). The CDR3 runs to 12 residues. In nucleotides, the CDR3 is TGTGCCACTCTCCCCGGAGGCGGGGAGCTGTTTTTT. It codes for CATLPGGGELFF. Complete variable domain (other parts from reference TRBV13 and TRBJ2-2): AAGVIQSPRHLIKEKRETATLKCYPIPRHDTVYWYQQGPGQDPQFLISFYEKMQSDKGSIPDRFSAQQFSDYHSELNMSSLELGDSALYFCATLPGGGELFFGEGSRLTVL.

This sequence joins TRBV27 and TRBJ2-7; possible D gene TRBD2, 6 bases. The V gene lost 6 bases and the J gene lost 6 bases, with 12 bases spanning the gap. This CDR3 has 12 amino acids. Looked up from germline, CDR1 is MNHEY and CDR2 is SMNVEV (reference sequence). The CDR3 reads CASRGDSLEQYF. DNA of the CDR3: TGTGCCAGCAGGGGGGACTCTCTCGAGCAGTACTTC.

The count of this clone is one. This chain uses TRBV7-6 with TRBJ2-2, with 8 bases aligning to TRBD2. Germline assignment: CDR1 SGHVS and CDR2 FNYEAQ. V dropped 5 bases and J dropped 0; count of bases not matched to a gene: 8. The CDR3 is 17 residues long. CDR3 sequence reads: CASSHPTSAANTGELFF. DNA of the CDR3: TGTGCCAGCAGCCATCCGACTAGCGCTGCGAACACCGGGGAGCTGTTTTTT.

This chain uses TRBV6-1 with TRBJ2-5; D gene ambiguous. Germline V lookup: CDR1 MNHNS, CDR2 SASEGT. The CDR3 extends over 14 amino acids. The V and J ends lost 3 bases and 5 bases respectively, with 13 bases between them. This CDR3 is CASSESLGLETQYF. The CDR3 nucleotides are TGTGCCAGCAGTGAGTCATTAGGATTGGAGACCCAGTACTTC.

The rearrangement links TRBV4-2 to TRBJ2-7, with 7 nucleotides matching TRBD1. The CDR3 has 12 amino acids. Trimming took 5 bases from V and 7 from J; bases not matched to a gene: 5. Germline V CDR1 and CDR2: LGHNA, YNFKEQ. Written as DNA, the CDR3 is TGTGCCAGCAGCGCAACAGGGGAAGAGCAGTACTTC. This translates into CASSATGEEQYF.

V is TRBV9 and J is TRBJ2-7, with a tentative D call TRBD1 (5 bases). This CDR3 is 16 amino acids long. Germline CDR1 SGDLS, CDR2 YYNGEE. Trimming removed 4 bases at V and 5 bases at J, with 22 bases between. The CDR3 DNA reads TGTGCCAGCAGCAGACAGTGGGTTGGCGTTTCCGACGAGCAGTACTTC. It specifies CASSRQWVGVSDEQYF.

The chain carries TRBV7-8 and TRBJ1-2; 12 nucleotides line up with TRBD1. The CDR3 is 17 residues long. The V segment lost 3 bases and the J segment 8 bases; nucleotides outside the gene matches: 13. Germline loops: CDR1 SGHVS, CDR2 FQNEAQ. CDR3 sequence (DNA): TGTGCCAGCAGCTTTATCCCCGGGACAGGGGGCGCATACGGCTACACCTTC. It encodes CASSFIPGTGGAYGYTF.

V usage is TRBV7-9 and J usage is TRBJ1-2; D call uncertain. The CDR3 consists of 12 residues. The V and J ends lost 3 bases and 6 bases respectively, with 8 bases between them. The V gene's germline CDR1 is SEHNR and CDR2 FQNEAQ (reference sequence). The CDR3 sequence is CASSFRRDGYTF. CDR3 bases: TGTGCCAGCAGCTTCAGACGGGATGGCTACACCTTC.

The gene calls are TRBV6-1 and TRBJ2-1, with 8 bases matching TRBD2. The CDR3 has 15 amino acids. The germline gives CDR1 MNHNS, CDR2 SASEGT. V trimming: 2 bases; J trimming: 0 bases; junction bases outside the gene matches: 0. CDR3 residues: CASSELAGSYNEQFF. The CDR3 DNA is TGTGCCAGCAGTGAACTAGCGGGCTCCTACAATGAGCAGTTCTTC.

The CDR3 DNA follows: TGTGCCAGCAGCTTGACAGGGCAGGATGGCTACACCTTC. It specifies CASSLTGQDGYTF. V and J are TRBV11-3 and TRBJ1-2, with 7 bases identical to TRBD1. The CDR3 sequence is 13 residues long. V dropped 3 bases and J dropped 6; count of bases not matched to a gene: 4. Germline-derived CDR1 and CDR2 are SGHNT and YENEEA.

This clone was observed a single time. This chain connects TRBV2 to TRBJ2-1; D is uncertain. Germline V gene lookup returns CDR1 SNHLY and CDR2 FYNNEI. The CDR3 sequence is 15 residues long. Between the trimmed V and J ends, which lost 7 bases and 0 bases, there was a span of 13 bases. The CDR3 nucleotides are TGTGCCAGCAAATCTGTCGGTAGCTCCTACAATGAGCAGTTCTTC. Protein product: CASKSVGSSYNEQFF.

The V call is TRBV5-6, the J call TRBJ2-7, with D uncertain. V lost 0 bases and J lost 4, with 14 bases in between. The CDR3 is 15 residues long. Looked up from germline, CDR1 is SGHDT and CDR2 is YYEEEE. In DNA form, the CDR3 reads TGTGCCAGCAGCTTGGCGGCCGGATCAGGATACGAGCAGTACTTC. Protein: CASSLAAGSGYEQYF.

V is TRBV5-1 and J is TRBJ2-5; D not certain. Germline-derived CDR1 and CDR2 are SGHRS and YFSETQ. The CDR3 covers 13 residues. Trimming pared 4 bases from V and 5 bases from J, leaving 12 bases between. The CDR3 protein is CASSPSGMETQYF. CDR3 sequence (DNA): TGCGCCAGCAGCCCCTCTGGGATGGAGACCCAGTACTTC.

J is TRBJ2-3 and V is TRBV5-1; D gene uncertain. V lost 3 bases and J 4 bases, leaving 15 bases between the germline ends. Per the germline V gene, CDR1 is SGHRS and CDR2 is YFSETQ. The CDR3 is made up of 15 amino acids. In nucleotides, the CDR3 is TGCGCCAGCAGCTCCCTCGGGTTCGGCGCAGATACGCAGTATTTT. Translation: CASSSLGFGADTQYF.

The chain uses TRBV11-2 and TRBJ2-3; D possibly corresponds to TRBD2 (7 bases). Germline CDR1 reads SGHAT; CDR2 reads FQNNGV. Trimming cost V 8 bases and J 6 bases, with 12 bases left between them. The CDR3 extends over 12 amino acids. CDR3 bases: TGTGCCAGCCTAGGGGGGGCGGATACGCAGTATTTT. Residues: CASLGGADTQYF.